This T cell receptor beta chain stems from a study of cytomegalovirus exposure and HLA in healthy donors. Overall study results and limits: In a later analysis, productive TCRs from donors in an Asian-associated ancestry cluster reportedly carried fewer N-insertions than the cohort mean. TCR beta V segments were, for the most part, productive about 87% or about 30% of the time in an earlier analysis.

On this clone itself: The target antigen is unknown.

PCR employed 60 Vbeta and 13 Jbeta primers. Here immunoSEQ multiplex PCR was the method, and the copy in TCRdb shows in-frame clones only, minus some. The sample holds 100,000 or so clones; 55% to 80% are singletons and the top ten take 4% to 5.5%. The TCR comes from a human donor in good health. Sample: PBMCs.

The CDR3 DNA follows: TGCGCCAGCAGCTTGGAACTCCTAGCGGGAACCTACAATGAGCAGTTCTTC. Encoded protein: CASSLELLAGTYNEQFF. The V gene is TRBV5-1, the J gene TRBJ2-1; TRBD2 agrees at 9 bases. Trimming removed 0 bases from V and 2 bases from J; junction bases left unmatched: 6. Germline V CDR1 and CDR2: SGHRS, YFSETQ. This CDR3 has 17 amino acids. The variable domain in full, completed from reference TRBV5-1 and TRBJ2-1, reads KAGVTQTPRYLIKTRGQQVTLSCSPISGHRSVSWYQQTPGQGLQFLFEYFSETQRNKGNFPGRFSGRQFSNSRSEMNVSTLELGDSALYLCASSLELLAGTYNEQFFGPGTRLTVL.